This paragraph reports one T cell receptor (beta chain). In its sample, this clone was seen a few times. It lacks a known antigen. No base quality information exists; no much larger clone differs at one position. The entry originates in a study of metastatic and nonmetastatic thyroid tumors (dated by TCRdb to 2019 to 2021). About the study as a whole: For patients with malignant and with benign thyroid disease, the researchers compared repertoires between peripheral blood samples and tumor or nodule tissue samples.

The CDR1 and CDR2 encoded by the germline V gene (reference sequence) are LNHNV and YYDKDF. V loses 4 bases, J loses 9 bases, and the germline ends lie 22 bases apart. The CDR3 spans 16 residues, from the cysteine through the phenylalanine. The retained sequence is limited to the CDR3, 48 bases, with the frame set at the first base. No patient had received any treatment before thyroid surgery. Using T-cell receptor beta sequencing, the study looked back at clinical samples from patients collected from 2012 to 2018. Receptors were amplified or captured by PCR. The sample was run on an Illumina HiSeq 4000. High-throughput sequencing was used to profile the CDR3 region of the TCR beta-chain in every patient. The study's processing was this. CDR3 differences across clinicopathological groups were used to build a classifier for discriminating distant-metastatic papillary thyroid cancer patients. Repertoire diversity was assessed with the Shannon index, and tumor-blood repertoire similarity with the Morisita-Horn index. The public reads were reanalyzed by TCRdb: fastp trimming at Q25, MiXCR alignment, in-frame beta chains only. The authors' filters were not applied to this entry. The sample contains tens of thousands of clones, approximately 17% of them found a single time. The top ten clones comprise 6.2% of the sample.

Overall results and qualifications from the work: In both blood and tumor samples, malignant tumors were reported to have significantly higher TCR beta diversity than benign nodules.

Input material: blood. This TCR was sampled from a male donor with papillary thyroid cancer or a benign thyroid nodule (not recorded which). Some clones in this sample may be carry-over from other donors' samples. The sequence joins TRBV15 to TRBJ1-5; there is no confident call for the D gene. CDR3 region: CATSISLYRRYWPQHF. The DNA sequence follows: TGTGCCACCAGCATATCCCTGTACCGGAGATATTGGCCCCAGCATTTT.